Listed here are 10 T cell receptor beta chains from one sample, sequenced in a study of cytomegalovirus exposure and HLA in healthy donors. Primers for the PCR totalled 60 Vbeta and 13 Jbeta. Sequencing used immunoSEQ multiplex PCR; TCRdb keeps in-frame clones, though not all of them. The sample carries about 140,000 clones, over 75% recorded once. The specimen sequenced was PBMCs. All receptors come from a woman in her 40s in good health and CMV-seronegative.

The rearrangement links TRBV5-6 to TRBJ2-1; no clear D. The CDR3 has 13 residues. CDR1 is SGHDT and CDR2 is YYEEEE in the germline V gene. V was clipped by 2 bases and J by 5 bases, with 8 bases between them. The CDR3 sequence is CASSLSQHNEQFF. In nucleotides, the CDR3 is TGTGCCAGCAGCTTATCACAGCACAATGAGCAGTTCTTC.

This clone has a handful of counts. The rearrangement joins TRBV28 to TRBJ1-2, with 9 bases identical to TRBD1. The V gene's germline CDR1 is MDHEN and CDR2 SYDVKM. This CDR3 contains 15 residues. The V segment lost 9 bases and the J segment 1 base; nucleotides outside the gene matches: 9. The CDR3 DNA follows: TGTGCCAGTTCTTCGCCGGGACAGGGTAACTATGGCTACACCTTC. Translated, it gives CASSSPGQGNYGYTF.

The V call is TRBV6-5, the J call TRBJ2-7; TRBD1 matches 8 bases. Germline V CDR1 and CDR2: MNHEY, SVGAGI. J gave up 2 bases and V 6 bases, and 6 bases lay outside the gene matches. The CDR3 totals 14 residues. CDR3 in DNA: TGTGCCAGCAGAAAGGGACAGGAGCCCTACGAGCAGTACTTC. The encoded protein is CASRKGQEPYEQYF.

This chain uses TRBV9 with TRBJ1-1, with 7 bases lining up with TRBD1. This CDR3 spans 13 amino acids. Germline trimming cut 0 bases from V and 5 bases from J; bases unmatched to any gene: 1. Germline V gene data show CDR1 as SGDLS and CDR2 as YYNGEE. The DNA for the CDR3 is TGTGCCAGCAGCGTAGACAGGGGAACTGAAGCTTTCTTT. This sequence encodes CASSVDRGTEAFF.

The rearrangement joins TRBV5-1 to TRBJ2-1; 11 bases are shared with TRBD2. The V gene end was trimmed by 4 bases and the J gene end by 4 bases; junction bases not matched to a gene: 4. This CDR3 is built from 15 residues. CDR1 and CDR2 from the germline V gene are SGHRS and YFSETQ. This CDR3 is CASSGTSGSYNEQFF. The CDR3 nucleotides are TGCGCCAGCAGCGGGACTAGCGGTTCTTACAATGAGCAGTTCTTC.

J is TRBJ2-7 and V is TRBV7-9, with 11 bases that match TRBD2. The CDR3 totals 18 residues. Germline V gene sequence: CDR1 SEHNR, CDR2 FQNEAQ (reference sequence). Trimming removed 3 bases from V and 0 bases from J; junction bases left unmatched: 10. The CDR3 loop is CASSFGLAGGILSYEQYF. CDR3 in DNA: TGTGCCAGCAGCTTTGGTCTAGCGGGAGGCATTCTCTCCTACGAGCAGTACTTC.

The chain links TRBV5-1 to TRBJ2-1; D remains unclear. The V end lost 0 bases, the J end lost 1 base, and 8 bases lay between the germline ends. CDR1 SGHRS and CDR2 YFSETQ come from the germline V gene. The CDR3 is 15 amino acids. Written as DNA, the CDR3 is TGCGCCAGCAGCTTGGGCAGCGCATCCTACAATGAGCAGTTCTTC. Residues: CASSLGSASYNEQFF.

This clone came up a few times. The chain recombines TRBV6-6 with TRBJ2-1, with D hard to call. Trimming cost V 6 bases and J 7 bases, with 10 bases left between them. From germline, CDR1 is MNHNY and CDR2 SVGAGI (reference sequence). The CDR3 contains 12 residues. CDR3 DNA sequence: TGTGCCAGCAGCCAAGTCGCGAATGAGCAGTTCTTC. Amino acids: CASSQVANEQFF.

In DNA form, the CDR3 reads TGTGCCAGCAGCCCTCACAGGGATAATCAGCCCCAGCATTTT. It specifies CASSPHRDNQPQHF. This chain uses TRBV7-9 with TRBJ1-5, with D perhaps TRBD1 (6 bases). Germline CDR1 reads SEHNR; CDR2 reads FQNEAQ (reference sequence). The V and J ends lost 5 bases and 4 bases respectively, with 12 bases between them. This CDR3 contains 14 residues.

This rearrangement joins TRBV27 to TRBJ2-3; tentatively, D is TRBD2 (5 bases). Germline CDR1 reads MNHEY; CDR2 reads SMNVEV (reference sequence). Trimming removed 5 bases at V and 8 bases at J, with 20 bases between. The CDR3 loop spans 15 amino acids. CDR3 amino acids: CASSPGIPPVGTQYF. CDR3 DNA: TGTGCCAGCAGTCCCGGGATCCCTCCAGTGGGTACGCAGTATTTT.